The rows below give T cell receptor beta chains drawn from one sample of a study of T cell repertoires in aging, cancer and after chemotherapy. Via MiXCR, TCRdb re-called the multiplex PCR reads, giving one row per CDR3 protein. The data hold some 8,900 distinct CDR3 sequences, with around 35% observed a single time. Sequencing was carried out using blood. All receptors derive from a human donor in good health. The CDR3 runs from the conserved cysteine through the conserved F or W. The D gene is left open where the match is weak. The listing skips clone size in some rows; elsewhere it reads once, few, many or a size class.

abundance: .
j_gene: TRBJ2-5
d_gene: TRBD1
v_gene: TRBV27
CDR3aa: CASRGDRGRETQYF
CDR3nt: TGTGCCAGCAGGGGAGACAGGGGGCGAGAGACCCAGTACTTC

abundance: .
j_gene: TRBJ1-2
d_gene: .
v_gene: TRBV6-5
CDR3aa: CASSYSRGTNYGYTF
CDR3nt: TGTGCCAGCAGTTACTCGCGGGGAACGAACTATGGCTACACCTTC

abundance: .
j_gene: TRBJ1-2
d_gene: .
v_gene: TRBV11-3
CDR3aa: CASSLMFLGYTF
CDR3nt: TGTGCCAGCAGCTTAATGTTCCTTGGCTACACCTTC

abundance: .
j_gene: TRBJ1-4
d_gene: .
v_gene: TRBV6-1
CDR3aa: CASRGGGGGTFNEKLFF
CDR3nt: TGTGCCAGCAGGGGCGGCGGGGGCGGGACCTTTAATGAAAAACTGTTTTTT

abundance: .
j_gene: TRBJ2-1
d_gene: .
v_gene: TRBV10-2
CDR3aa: CASSESGGAQRNEQFF
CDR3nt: TGCGCCAGCAGTGAGTCGGGCGGGGCACAGCGCAATGAGCAGTTCTTC

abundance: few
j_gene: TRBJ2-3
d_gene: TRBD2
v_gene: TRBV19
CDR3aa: CASSTSLAGPTDTQYF
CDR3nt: TGTGCCAGTAGTACCTCACTAGCGGGGCCCACAGATACGCAGTATTTT

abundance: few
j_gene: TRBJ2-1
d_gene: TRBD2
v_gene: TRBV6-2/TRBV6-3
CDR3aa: CASRGTSGRNEQFF
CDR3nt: TGTGCCAGCAGGGGGACTAGCGGGAGAAATGAGCAGTTCTTC

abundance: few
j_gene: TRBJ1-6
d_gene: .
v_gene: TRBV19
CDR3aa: CASRPRDGRWSPLHF
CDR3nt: TGTGCCAGTAGACCCCGGGACGGTAGGTGGTCACCCCTCCACTTT

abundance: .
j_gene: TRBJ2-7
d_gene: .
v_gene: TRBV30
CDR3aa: CAWSVGPYEQYF
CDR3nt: TGTGCCTGGAGTGTCGGTCCCTACGAGCAGTACTTC

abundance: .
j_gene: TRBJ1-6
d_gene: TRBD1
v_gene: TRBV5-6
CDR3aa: CASSPTTGANSPLHF
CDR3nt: TGCGCCAGCAGCCCGACGACAGGGGCCAATTCACCCCTCCACTTT

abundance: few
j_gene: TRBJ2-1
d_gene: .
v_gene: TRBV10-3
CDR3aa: CAISVGDNEQFF
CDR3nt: TGTGCCATCAGTGTGGGGGACAATGAGCAGTTCTTC

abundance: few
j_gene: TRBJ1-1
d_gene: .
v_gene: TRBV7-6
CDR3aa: CASRLGSNTEAFF
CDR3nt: TGTGCCAGCAGACTAGGATCGAACACTGAAGCTTTCTTT

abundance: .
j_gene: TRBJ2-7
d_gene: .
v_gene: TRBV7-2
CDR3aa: CASSLVRSEQYF
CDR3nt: TGTGCCAGCAGCTTAGTACGGTCCGAGCAGTACTTC

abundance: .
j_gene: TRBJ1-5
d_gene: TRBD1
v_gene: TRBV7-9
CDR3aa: CASSLRDRAKFGNQPQHF
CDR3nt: TGTGCCAGCAGCTTAAGGGACAGGGCGAAATTTGGCAATCAGCCCCAGCATTTT

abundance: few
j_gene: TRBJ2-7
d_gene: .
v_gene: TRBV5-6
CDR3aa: CASSFVLTRSREQYF
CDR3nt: TGTGCCAGCAGCTTCGTCTTGACTAGGTCGAGGGAGCAGTACTTC

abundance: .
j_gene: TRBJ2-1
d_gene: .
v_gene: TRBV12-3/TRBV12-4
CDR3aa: CASSPLAGQFF
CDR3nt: TGTGCCAGCAGTCCACTAGCCGGGCAGTTCTTC

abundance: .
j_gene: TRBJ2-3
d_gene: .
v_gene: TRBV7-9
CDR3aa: CASSLELWDTQYF
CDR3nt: TGTGCCAGCAGCTTGGAACTCTGGGATACGCAGTATTTT

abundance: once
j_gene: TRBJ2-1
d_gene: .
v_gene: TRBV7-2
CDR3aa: CASSPTRYEQFF
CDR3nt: TGTGCCAGCAGCCCAACAAGGTATGAGCAGTTCTTC

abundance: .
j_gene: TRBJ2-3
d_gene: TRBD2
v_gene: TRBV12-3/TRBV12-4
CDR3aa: CASTLLAGGPDTQYF
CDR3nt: TGTGCCAGCACACTCTTAGCGGGAGGGCCAGATACGCAGTATTTT

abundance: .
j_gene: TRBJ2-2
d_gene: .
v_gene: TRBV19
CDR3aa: CASSPEGGYNTGELFF
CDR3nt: TGTGCCAGTAGCCCGGAAGGGGGGTATAACACCGGGGAGCTGTTTTTT

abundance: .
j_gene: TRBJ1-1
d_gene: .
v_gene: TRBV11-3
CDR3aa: CASSPKTGNTEAFF
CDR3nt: TGTGCCAGCAGCCCTAAGACAGGGAACACTGAAGCTTTCTTT

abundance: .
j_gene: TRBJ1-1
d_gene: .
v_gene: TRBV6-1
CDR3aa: CASRGGPQNTEAFF
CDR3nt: TGTGCCAGCCGGGGGGGGCCCCAGAACACTGAAGCTTTCTTT

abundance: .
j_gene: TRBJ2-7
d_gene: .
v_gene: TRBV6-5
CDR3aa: CASSEHRGRAYEQYF
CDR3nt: TGTGCCAGCAGTGAACATCGAGGACGGGCCTACGAGCAGTACTTC

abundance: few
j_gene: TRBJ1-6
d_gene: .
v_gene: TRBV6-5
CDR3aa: CASRYNTAPLHF
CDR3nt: TGTGCCAGCAGATATAACACGGCACCCCTCCACTTT

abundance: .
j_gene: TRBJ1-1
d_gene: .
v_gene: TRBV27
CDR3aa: CASSTWGGYTEAFF
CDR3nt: TGTGCCAGCAGTACCTGGGGGGGATACACTGAAGCTTTCTTT

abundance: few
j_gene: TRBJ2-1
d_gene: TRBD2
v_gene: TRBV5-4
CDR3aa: CASSLEGLAGNNEQFF
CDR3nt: TGTGCCAGCAGCTTGGAGGGACTAGCGGGAAACAATGAGCAGTTCTTC

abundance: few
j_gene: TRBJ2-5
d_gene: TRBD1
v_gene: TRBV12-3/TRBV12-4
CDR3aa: CASTLGQGGGETQYF
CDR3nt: TGTGCCAGCACCCTAGGACAGGGAGGCGGGGAGACCCAGTACTTC

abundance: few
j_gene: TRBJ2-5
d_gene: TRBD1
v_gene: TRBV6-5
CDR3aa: CASTLDRVETQYF
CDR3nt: TGTGCCAGCACCTTGGACAGGGTAGAGACCCAGTACTTC

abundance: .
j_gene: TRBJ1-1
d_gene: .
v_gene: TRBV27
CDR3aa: CASSLSPQGGTEAFF
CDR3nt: TGTGCCAGCAGTTTATCCCCACAGGGAGGCACTGAAGCTTTCTTT

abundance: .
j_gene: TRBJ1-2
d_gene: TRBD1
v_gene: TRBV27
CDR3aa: CASSATGAGGYTF
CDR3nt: TGTGCCAGCAGTGCCACAGGGGCAGGAGGCTACACCTTC

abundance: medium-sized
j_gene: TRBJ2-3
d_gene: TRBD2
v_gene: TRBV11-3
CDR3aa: CASRASGSTDTQYF
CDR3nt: TGTGCCAGCCGGGCTAGCGGGAGCACAGATACGCAGTATTTT

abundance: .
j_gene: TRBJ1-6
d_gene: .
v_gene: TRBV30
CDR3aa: CAWSWVAGDSPLHF
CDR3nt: TGTGCCTGGAGTTGGGTGGCAGGGGATTCACCCCTCCACTTT

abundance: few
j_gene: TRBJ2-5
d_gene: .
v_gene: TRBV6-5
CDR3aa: CASSYSGWGASGETQYF
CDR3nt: TGTGCCAGCAGTTACTCCGGGTGGGGGGCTAGCGGCGAGACCCAGTACTTC

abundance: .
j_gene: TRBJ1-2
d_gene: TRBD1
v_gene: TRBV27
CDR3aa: CASTTGSYGYTF
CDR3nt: TGTGCCAGCACGACAGGGTCCTATGGCTACACCTTC

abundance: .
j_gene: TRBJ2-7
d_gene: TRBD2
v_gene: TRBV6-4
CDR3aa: CASSRLAEPTYEQYF
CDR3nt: TGTGCCAGCAGTCGGCTAGCGGAGCCTACCTACGAGCAGTACTTC

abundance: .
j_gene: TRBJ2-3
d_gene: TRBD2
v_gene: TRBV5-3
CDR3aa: CASSSGHSGGTDTQYF
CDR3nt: TGCGCCAGCAGCAGCGGTCATAGCGGGGGGACAGATACGCAGTATTTT

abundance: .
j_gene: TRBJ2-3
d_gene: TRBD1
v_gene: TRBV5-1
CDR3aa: CASSRTGDTDTQYF
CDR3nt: TGCGCCAGCAGCAGGACAGGGGACACAGATACGCAGTATTTT

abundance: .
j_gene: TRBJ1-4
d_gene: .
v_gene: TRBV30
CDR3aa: CAWSVQRGEKLFF
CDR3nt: TGTGCCTGGAGTGTACAACGAGGAGAAAAACTGTTTTTT

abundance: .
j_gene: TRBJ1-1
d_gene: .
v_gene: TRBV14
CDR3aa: CASSQVRVANTEAFF
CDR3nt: TGTGCCAGCAGCCAAGTGCGGGTTGCCAACACTGAAGCTTTCTTT

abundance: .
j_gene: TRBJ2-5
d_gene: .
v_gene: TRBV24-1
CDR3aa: CATSGNWGETQYF
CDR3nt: TGTGCCACCAGTGGCAACTGGGGGGAGACCCAGTACTTC

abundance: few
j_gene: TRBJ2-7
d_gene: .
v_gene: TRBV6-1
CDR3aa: CASSEPGRSYEQYF
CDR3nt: TGTGCCAGCAGTGAACCGGGACGGTCCTACGAGCAGTACTTC

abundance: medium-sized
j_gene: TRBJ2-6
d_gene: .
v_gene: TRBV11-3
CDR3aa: CASSLAAGGWAGANVLTF
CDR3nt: TGTGCCAGCAGCTTAGCGGCCGGAGGGTGGGCCGGGGCCAACGTCCTGACTTTC

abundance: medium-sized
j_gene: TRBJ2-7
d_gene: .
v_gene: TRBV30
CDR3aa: CAWSGDNYEQYF
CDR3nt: TGTGCCTGGAGTGGTGACAACTACGAGCAGTACTTC

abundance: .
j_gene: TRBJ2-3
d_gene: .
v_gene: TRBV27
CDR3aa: CAVGPTGRLTDTQYF
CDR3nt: TGTGCCGTGGGGCCAACGGGACGTCTCACAGATACGCAGTATTTT

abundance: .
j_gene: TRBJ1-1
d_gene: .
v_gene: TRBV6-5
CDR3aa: CASSQSRGTEAFF
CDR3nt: TGTGCCAGCAGCCAGTCCAGGGGCACTGAAGCTTTCTTT

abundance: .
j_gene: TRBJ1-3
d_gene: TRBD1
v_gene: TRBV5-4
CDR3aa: CASSLPGTGLNTIYF
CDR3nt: TGTGCCAGCAGCTTACCCGGGACAGGGTTAAACACCATATATTTT

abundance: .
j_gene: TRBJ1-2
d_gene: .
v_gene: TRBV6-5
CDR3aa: CASSPPREGLGYGYTF
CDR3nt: TGTGCCAGCAGCCCCCCCAGGGAGGGGCTAGGCTATGGCTACACCTTC

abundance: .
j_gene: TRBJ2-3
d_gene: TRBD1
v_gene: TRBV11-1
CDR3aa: CASSLRRTGGSNTDTQYF
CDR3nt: TGTGCCAGCAGCTTACGCCGGACAGGGGGCTCAAACACAGATACGCAGTATTTT

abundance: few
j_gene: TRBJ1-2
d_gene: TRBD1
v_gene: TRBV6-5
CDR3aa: CASRPTGVNYGYTF
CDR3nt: TGTGCCAGCAGACCCACAGGGGTCAACTATGGCTACACCTTC

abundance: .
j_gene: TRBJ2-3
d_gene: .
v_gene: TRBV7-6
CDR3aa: CASSQGGQRGPSTDTQYF
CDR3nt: TGTGCCAGCAGCCAAGGGGGTCAGCGGGGACCTAGCACAGATACGCAGTATTTT

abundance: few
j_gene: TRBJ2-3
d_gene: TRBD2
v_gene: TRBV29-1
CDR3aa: CSAIQTSGGDTDTQYF
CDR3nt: TGCAGCGCTATCCAGACTAGCGGGGGGGACACAGATACGCAGTATTTT

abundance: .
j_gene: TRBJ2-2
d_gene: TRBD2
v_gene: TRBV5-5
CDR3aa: CASRRGEYTGELFF
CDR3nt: TGTGCCAGCAGACGGGGGGAGTACACCGGGGAGCTGTTTTTT

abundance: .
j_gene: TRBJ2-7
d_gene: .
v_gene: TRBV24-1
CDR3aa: CATSANSKSGEQYF
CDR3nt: TGTGCCACCAGTGCCAATAGTAAGTCCGGCGAGCAGTACTTC

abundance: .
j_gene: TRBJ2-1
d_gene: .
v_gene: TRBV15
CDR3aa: CATSKGTFSNEQFF
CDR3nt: TGTGCCACCAGCAAGGGGACTTTTTCTAATGAGCAGTTCTTC

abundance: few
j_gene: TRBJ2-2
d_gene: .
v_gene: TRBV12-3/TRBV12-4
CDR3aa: CASSFVVDTGELFF
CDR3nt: TGTGCCAGCAGTTTCGTCGTTGACACCGGGGAGCTGTTTTTT

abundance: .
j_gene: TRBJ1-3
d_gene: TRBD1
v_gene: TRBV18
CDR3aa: CASSLRREGASGNTIYF
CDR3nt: TGTGCCAGCTCACTCAGGCGAGAGGGGGCGTCTGGAAACACCATATATTTT

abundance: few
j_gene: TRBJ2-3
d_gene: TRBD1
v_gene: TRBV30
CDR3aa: CAWSGTGGADTQYF
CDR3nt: TGTGCCTGGAGCGGGACAGGGGGCGCAGATACGCAGTATTTT